A single sample is the source of the 14 T cell receptor beta chains below, sequenced in a study of T cells after yellow fever vaccination. TCRdb itself ran the 5' RACE reads through MiXCR, one entry per CDR3 protein. The sample has tens of thousands of distinct CDR3 sequences; approximately 7% are singletons. The sequences come from CD8+ T cells sorted from PBMCs, collected 15 days after the yellow fever booster vaccination. Receptors were obtained from a man younger than 45 who received the YFV17D yellow fever vaccine.

This clonotype was counted many times. The gene calls are TRBV28 and TRBJ2-7; the match to TRBD1 covers 9 bases. The CDR3 has 16 residues. The V gene's germline CDR1 is MDHEN and CDR2 SYDVKM. V was pared by 5 bases and J by 3 bases, with 11 bases of the junction left unmatched. The CDR3 sequence: CASSQTQGADHYEQYF. The CDR3 DNA is TGTGCCAGCAGTCAAACACAGGGGGCGGACCACTACGAGCAGTACTTC.

This clonotype was seen many times. The chain recombines TRBV15 with TRBJ1-1, with D perhaps matching TRBD1 (6 bases). CDR1 and CDR2 (germline): LNHNV, YYDKDF (reference sequence). The V gene lost 0 bases and the J gene lost 7 bases, with 12 bases spanning the gap. This CDR3 has 14 amino acids. CDR3 nucleotides: TGTGCCACCAGCAGAGATAAAGGGGGGAGTGAAGCTTTCTTT. This gives the protein CATSRDKGGSEAFF.

This clonotype was detected many times. The V and J genes are TRBV10-2 and TRBJ2-7; 9 nucleotides line up with TRBD2. This CDR3 is built from 15 residues. V shed 4 bases and J 6 bases; nucleotides not matched to a gene: 10. Germline assignment: CDR1 WSHSY and CDR2 SAAADI. CDR3 loop: CASSGYSGSPREQYF. CDR3 nucleotide sequence: TGCGCCAGCAGTGGATATAGCGGGAGCCCTCGCGAGCAGTACTTC.

In this sample, this clonotype turned up many times. This chain links TRBV7-6 with TRBJ2-2, with 12 bases fitting TRBD2. Per germline, CDR1 SGHVS and CDR2 FNYEAQ. The CDR3 loop spans 15 amino acids. V lost 5 bases, J lost 5 bases, and 3 bases stayed unmatched. CDR3: CASSTSGRLTGELFF. The CDR3 DNA reads TGTGCCAGCAGCACTAGCGGGAGGTTAACCGGGGAGCTGTTTTTT.

The chain combines TRBV20-1 with TRBJ1-4, with D unclear. CDR1 and CDR2 (germline): DFQATT, SNEGSKA (reference sequence). V shed 5 bases and J shed 0 bases, with 10 bases lying between them. The CDR3 covers 14 residues. This chain's CDR3 is CSAPQYSTNEKLFF. As DNA, the CDR3 is TGCAGTGCTCCCCAGTACTCAACTAATGAAAAACTGTTTTTT.

This clonotype was observed a few times. This chain joins TRBV7-9 and TRBJ2-1; 8 bases match TRBD2. The CDR3 spans 17 residues. Losses at the gene ends were 5 bases for V and 8 bases for J; bases not matched to a gene: 17. Germline CDR1 and CDR2: SEHNR and FQNEAQ (reference sequence). CDR3 region: CASSGRTITGGGDEQFF. In nucleotides, the CDR3 is TGTGCCAGCAGCGGTAGAACCATTACGGGAGGGGGGGATGAGCAGTTCTTC.

This clonotype has at least ten counts. The chain is built from TRBV28 and TRBJ2-7, with 9 positions matching TRBD2. Per the germline V gene, CDR1 is MDHEN and CDR2 is SYDVKM. CDR3 length equals 19 residues. V gave up 1 base and J gave up 6 bases; unmatched junction bases: 19. This chain's CDR3 is CASSLLRGGISPNSREQYF. For the CDR3, the DNA is TGTGCCAGCAGTTTATTGCGGGGGGGTATCAGCCCAAATAGCCGCGAGCAGTACTTC.

This clonotype was detected many times. The chain employs TRBV7-2 and TRBJ1-1, with D perhaps TRBD1 (6 bases). Trimming cost V 5 bases and J 1 base, with 11 bases left between them. The CDR3 has 14 amino acids. Germline CDR1 and CDR2: SGHTA and FQGNSA. The CDR3: CASSPWTANTEAFF. In nucleotides, the CDR3 is TGTGCCAGCAGCCCATGGACAGCGAACACTGAAGCTTTCTTT.

There are many counts of this clonotype. The V call is TRBV6-5, the J call TRBJ2-5; possibly TRBD1 for D (5 bases). V lost 2 bases, J lost 3 bases, and 10 bases lay in between. CDR3 length: 14 residues. The V gene's germline CDR1 is MNHEY and CDR2 SVGAGI. The CDR3 sequence is CASSYGQGEETQYF. The CDR3 DNA follows: TGTGCCAGCAGTTACGGTCAGGGTGAAGAGACCCAGTACTTC.

Remarks on this clonotype: This may be a read error, as it is one base from a much larger clone. This chain connects TRBV22-1 to TRBJ1-1; TRBD1, the table's D call, was not compared with the DNA. TRBV22-1 is tagged as a pseudogene. The CDR3 is 17 residues long. Here the CDR3 reads CPSSDGVQGDRNTEAFF. CDR3 nucleotide sequence: TGTCCCAGCAGCGACGGGGTACAGGGGGATCGGAACACTGAAGCTTTCTTT.

In this sample, this clonotype turned up many times. V usage is TRBV12-3 or TRBV12-4 and J usage is TRBJ2-1, with D unclear. V was pared by 3 bases and J by 5 bases, with 5 bases between. CDR3 length equals 12 residues. In nucleotides, the CDR3 is TGTGCCAGCAGTTTCGTACACAATGAGCAGTTCTTC. As protein: CASSFVHNEQFF.

This clonotype has ten or more counts. V and J are TRBV20-1 and TRBJ2-7, with 9 bases matching TRBD2. Germline values: CDR1 DFQATT, CDR2 SNEGSKA (reference sequence). The J segment lost 3 bases and the V segment lost 3 bases, leaving 9 bases of the junction unmatched. The CDR3 runs 15 residues. CDR3 region: CSARDQREVYYEQYF. CDR3 coding DNA: TGCAGTGCTAGGGACCAGCGGGAGGTGTACTACGAGCAGTACTTC.

This clonotype has a handful of counts. V usage is TRBV5-4 and J usage is TRBJ2-7; D is possibly TRBD1 or TRBD2 (5 bases each). V was trimmed by 0 bases and J by 3 bases, leaving 13 bases between them. Germline values: CDR1 SGHNT, CDR2 YYREEE (reference sequence). The CDR3 consists of 15 residues. DNA of the CDR3: TGTGCCAGCAGCTTGGATGGGGACCCTATCTACGAGCAGTACTTC. Translated, it gives CASSLDGDPIYEQYF.

This clonotype has only a few counts. V usage is TRBV5-1 and J usage is TRBJ2-1; D is ambiguous. The length of the CDR3 is 13 residues. Germline CDR1 is SGHRS and CDR2 is YFSETQ. V was trimmed by 4 bases and J by 4 bases, leaving 9 bases between them. This CDR3 reads CASSTVPYNEQFF. DNA of the CDR3: TGCGCCAGCAGCACCGTCCCGTACAATGAGCAGTTCTTC.